Listed here is a single T cell receptor (beta chain). Its antigen is undetermined. This sample is part of a study of monozygotic twins with cystic fibrosis. Study background: Approximately 2.8 micrograms of fragmented DNA underwent 15 PCR cycles for library preparation. Points from the study as a whole: The repertoire was suggested to be naive-dominated, clonality median about 0.009. Age, concordance and disease severity did not associate with shared CDR3 numbers. J usage was most co-twin-similar in 8 of 16 pairs, V in 13.

The method was immunoSEQ multiplex PCR; TCRdb's version includes in-frame clones alone and lacks a portion of them. This table has 30,000 or so clones, 92% appearing once. Germline V gene sequence: CDR1 LNHDA, CDR2 SQIVND (reference sequence). V was cut by 3 bases and J by 3 bases, with 14 bases left in between. This CDR3 has 15 residues. The chain joins TRBV19 to TRBJ1-1; D is unresolved. Sequencing was performed on blood. This clonotype was obtained from a girl aged 2-9 years with cystic fibrosis. CDR3 in amino acids: CASSMNGGGDTEAFF. Here the CDR3 DNA reads TGTGCCAGTAGTATGAACGGCGGCGGGGACACTGAAGCTTTCTTT.